This passage covers 2 T cell receptor beta chains from one sample sequenced in a study of cytomegalovirus exposure and HLA in healthy donors. Some clones are missing from TCRdb's copy, which holds only in-frame ones; the method was immunoSEQ multiplex PCR. The sample gives 110,000 to 150,000 clones, 80% to 90% of which show up once; 2.5% to 3.5% is in the top ten. The specimen was PBMCs. All receptors derive from a man between 18 and 35 years old in good health and CMV-seronegative.

Note on this clone: The same CDR3 arises from other DNA sequences in this sample as well. V usage is TRBV7-9 and J usage is TRBJ2-1, with 7 positions matching TRBD2. Germline V CDR1 and CDR2: SEHNR, FQNEAQ (reference sequence). The trim removed 1 base at V and 6 bases at J, leaving 0 bases unmatched. This CDR3 is 13 amino acids long. CDR3 bases: TGTGCCAGCAGCTTAGGGACTAGCAATGAGCAGTTCTTC. Its protein product is CASSLGTSNEQFF.

The chain employs TRBV10-2 and TRBJ2-3; possible D gene TRBD2, 5 bases. The CDR3 extends over 14 amino acids. CDR1 and CDR2 (germline): WSHSY, SAAADI. Between the trimmed V and J ends, which lost 6 bases and 2 bases, there was a span of 12 bases. The CDR3 here is CASRRTPTTDTQYF. The CDR3 region has the DNA TGCGCCAGCAGAAGGACTCCTACCACAGATACGCAGTATTTT.